Below are 25 T cell receptor beta chains sequenced from a single sample in a study of regulatory T cells in long-lasting Graves disease. Libraries of TCR beta came from iRepertoire HTBI primers plus Arm-PCR of CDR3 regions. From the multiplex PCR reads, TCRdb called clonotypes with MiXCR, one entry per CDR3 protein. This table holds 200,000 to 250,000 distinct CDR3 sequences, around a fifth found once. Indicated time point: newly diagnosed GD, antithyroid drugs for less than 3 months. Following extraction of RNA from PBMCs, that RNA was used to make the TCR library. These sequences were also reported in another study, on T cells in Graves' hyperthyroidism and ophthalmopathy.

This specimen consisted of peripheral blood mononuclear cells (PBMCs), obtained at new diagnosis, from a patient treated with antithyroid drugs. The receptors shown here come from a woman in her twenties or thirties with Graves disease.

This clonotype occurred many times. The genes are TRBV7-9 and TRBJ1-4, with 10 bases identical to TRBD1. Germline CDR1 reads SEHNR; CDR2 reads FQNEAQ (reference sequence). The J segment lost 7 bases and the V segment lost 4 bases, leaving 9 bases of the junction unmatched. There are 16 residues in the CDR3. The CDR3 bases are TGTGCCAGCAGCTGGGATGGGGACAGGGGAGGTGAAAAACTGTTTTTT. It yields the protein CASSWDGDRGGEKLFF. Complete variable domain (other parts from reference TRBV7-9 and TRBJ1-4): DTGVSQNPRHKITKRGQNVTFRCDPISEHNRLYWYRQTLGQGPEFLTYFQNEAQLEKSRLLSDRFSAERPKGSFSTLEIQRTEQGDSAMYLCASSWDGDRGGEKLFFGSGTQLSVL.

Many counts were recorded for this clonotype. The chain uses TRBV11-2 and TRBJ2-7; 13 bases line up with TRBD2. Germline values: CDR1 SGHAT, CDR2 FQNNGV. Trimming removed 3 bases from V and 6 bases from J; junction bases left unmatched: 17. This CDR3 comprises 19 residues. CDR3 sequence (DNA): TGTGCCAGCAGCTTCCTGACAGGGGGCTGGACTAGCGGGAGTTCCGAGCAGTACTTC. It specifies CASSFLTGGWTSGSSEQYF.

This clonotype was detected many times. The chain combines TRBV7-8 with TRBJ2-6; D remains unclear. The germline V gene encodes CDR1 SGHVS and CDR2 FQNEAQ. The CDR3 consists of 16 residues. Trimming shortened V by 1 base and J by 0 bases, and 7 bases separated the two germline ends. This CDR3 is CASSLGGSSGANVLTF. CDR3 in DNA: TGTGCCAGCAGCTTAGGCGGCAGCTCTGGGGCCAACGTCCTGACTTTC. The full variable domain, with the rest looked up from reference TRBV7-8 and TRBJ2-6, is GAGVSQSPRYKVAKRGQDVALRCDPISGHVSLFWYQQALGQGPEFLTYFQNEAQLDKSGLPSDRFFAERPEGSVSTLKIQRTQQEDSAVYLCASSLGGSSGANVLTFGAGSRLTVL.

This clonotype appeared many times. The chain recombines TRBV7-9 with TRBJ1-2; weak D call: TRBD1 (5 bases). CDR3 length: 12 amino acids. Looked up from germline, CDR1 is SEHNR and CDR2 is FQNEAQ (reference sequence). Trimming stripped 7 bases from V and 4 bases from J, with 10 bases between. Here the CDR3 reads CASTRDGYGYTF. The CDR3 nucleotides are TGTGCCAGCACCCGGGACGGCTATGGCTACACCTTC.

This chain uses TRBV20-1 with TRBJ2-1; 11 bases line up with TRBD2. The CDR3 sequence is 17 residues long. V trimming: 5 bases; J trimming: 3 bases; junction bases outside the gene matches: 12. Germline CDR1 is DFQATT and CDR2 is SNEGSKA (reference sequence). The CDR3, as DNA: TGCAGTGCTCGCCCCAGGGCTAGCGGGGGGTTCTACAATGAGCAGTTCTTC. Protein product: CSARPRASGGFYNEQFF.

Ten or more counts support this clonotype. The chain links TRBV5-1 to TRBJ1-5; D perhaps matches TRBD1 (6 bases). The CDR3 sequence is 15 residues long. V lost 4 bases to trimming and J lost 2 bases, with 13 bases between them. Germline loops: CDR1 SGHRS, CDR2 YFSETQ. This chain's CDR3 is CASSPGPGGNQPQHF. DNA of the CDR3: TGCGCCAGCAGCCCCGGGCCAGGGGGCAATCAGCCCCAGCATTTT.

This clonotype was picked up one time. A much larger clonotype is one base distant, so this may be a read error. The rearrangement links TRBV13 to TRBJ1-3; D might be TRBD1 (6 bases). Germline CDR1 is PRHDT and CDR2 is FYEKMQ (reference sequence). Trimming removed 5 bases at V and 3 bases at J, with 20 bases between. The CDR3 is made up of 17 amino acids. For the CDR3, the DNA is TGTGCCAGCAGCCCCTCCCTAGGGGGAAGAAGTGGAAACACCATATATTTT. Encoded protein: CASSPSLGGRSGNTIYF. Supplemented by reference TRBV13 and TRBJ1-3, the full variable domain reads AAGVIQSPRHLIKEKRETATLKCYPIPRHDTVYWYQQGPGQDPQFLISFYEKMQSDKGSIPDRFSAQQFSDYHSELNMSSLELGDSALYFCASSPSLGGRSGNTIYFGEGSWLTVV.

The table lists this clonotype with many counts. V and J are TRBV7-9 and TRBJ2-7; D could derive from TRBD1 or TRBD2 (5 bases each). The V gene's germline CDR1 is SEHNR and CDR2 FQNEAQ (reference sequence). This CDR3 contains 14 residues. Trimming stripped 4 bases from V and 1 base from J, with 11 bases between. The CDR3 region is CASSSWDGSYEQYF. CDR3 sequence (DNA): TGTGCCAGCAGCTCCTGGGACGGGTCCTACGAGCAGTACTTC.

This clonotype was detected only a few times. The V call is TRBV6-1, the J call TRBJ2-3, with D hard to call. The CDR3 is 15 residues long. From germline, CDR1 is MNHNS and CDR2 SASEGT. V was shortened by 5 bases and J by 0 bases, with 12 bases between the two germline ends. CDR3 protein: CASSPLERSTDTQYF. CDR3 bases: TGTGCCAGCAGTCCCCTTGAGAGGAGCACAGATACGCAGTATTTT.

This clonotype was found many times. The chain links TRBV9 to TRBJ2-3; possibly TRBD2 for D (6 bases). This CDR3 contains 14 residues. Per germline, CDR1 SGDLS and CDR2 YYNGEE. Trimming pared 2 bases from V and 6 bases from J, leaving 13 bases between. As DNA, the CDR3 is TGTGCCAGCAGCGTGGGACTTGGAACGGATACGCAGTATTTT. Its translation is CASSVGLGTDTQYF. Variable domain in full (rest from reference TRBV9 and TRBJ2-3): DSGVTQTPKHLITATGQRVTLRCSPRSGDLSVYWYQQSLDQGLQFLIQYYNGEERAKGNILERFSAQQFPDLHSELNLSSLELGDSALYFCASSVGLGTDTQYFGPGTRLTVL.

This clonotype was detected ten times or more. The gene calls are TRBV15 and TRBJ1-6; D gene unclear. Germline CDR1 LNHNV, CDR2 YYDKDF (reference sequence). The V end lost 0 bases, the J end lost 7 bases, and 10 bases lay between the germline ends. This CDR3 has 15 residues. The CDR3 bases are TGTGCCACCAGCAGAGATCGTGACCCAAATTCACCCCTCCACTTT. This sequence encodes CATSRDRDPNSPLHF.

This clonotype was observed many times. The genes are TRBV30 and TRBJ2-5, with 9 bases aligning to TRBD1. The V gene's germline CDR1 is GTSNPN and CDR2 SVGIG (reference sequence). The CDR3 spans 16 residues. The V and J ends lost 0 bases and 6 bases, in that order; junction bases with no gene match: 11. This chain's CDR3 is CAWSVSGRDRGKTQYF. In DNA form, the CDR3 reads TGTGCCTGGAGTGTTTCCGGGCGAGACAGGGGGAAGACCCAGTACTTC.

The chain couples TRBV5-5 to TRBJ2-7; D is possibly TRBD1 (5 bases). With 0 bases removed from V and 7 bases from J, the gap between germline ends came to 11 bases. The CDR3 covers 13 residues. The germline V gene has CDR1 SGHKS and CDR2 YYEKEE (reference sequence). This CDR3 reads CASSLGTFEEQYF. CDR3 nucleotide sequence: TGTGCCAGCAGCTTGGGGACATTTGAAGAGCAGTACTTC. The full variable domain, rest sourced from reference TRBV5-5 and TRBJ2-7, is DAGVTQSPTHLIKTRGQQVTLRCSPISGHKSVSWYQQVLGQGPQFIFQYYEKEERGRGNFPDRFSARQFPNYSSELNVNALLLGDSALYLCASSLGTFEEQYFGPGTRLTVT.

The sample holds many counts of this clonotype. The chain couples TRBV3-1 to TRBJ2-1; D is unclear. CDR1 and CDR2 from the germline V gene are LGHDT and YNNKEL (reference sequence). The V end lost 4 bases, the J end lost 0 bases, and 10 bases lay between the germline ends. The CDR3 length is 15 residues. The CDR3 DNA reads TGTGCCAGCAGCCCGAGCGAGAGCTCCTACAATGAGCAGTTCTTC. Translation gives CASSPSESSYNEQFF.

This clonotype was seen at least ten times. CDR3 loop: CASSVGSSGRQETQYF. The CDR3 DNA reads as TGTGCCAGCAGCGTAGGATCTAGCGGGAGGCAAGAGACCCAGTACTTC. The chain has TRBV9 and TRBJ2-5, with 11 bases identical to TRBD2. The germline V gene has CDR1 SGDLS and CDR2 YYNGEE. With 0 bases clipped from V and 2 bases from J, the junction kept 3 bases outside the gene matches. The CDR3 is made up of 16 amino acids.

The rearrangement joins TRBV9 to TRBJ1-1; D ambiguous. Per the germline V gene, CDR1 is SGDLS and CDR2 is YYNGEE. Trimming stripped 0 bases from V and 5 bases from J, with 2 bases between. The CDR3 is made up of 11 amino acids. The CDR3: CASSVVTEAFF. In DNA, the CDR3 is TGTGCCAGCAGCGTAGTGACTGAAGCTTTCTTT.

The chain recombines TRBV19 with TRBJ2-7; the D is unclear. The germline gives CDR1 LNHDA, CDR2 SQIVND (reference sequence). The CDR3 contains 14 residues. V gave up 1 base and J gave up 3 bases, with 10 bases separating them. The CDR3: CASSIAEESYEQYF. CDR3 nucleotide sequence: TGTGCCAGTAGTATAGCTGAAGAAAGCTACGAGCAGTACTTC.

This clonotype was found many times. V is TRBV6-4 and J is TRBJ1-1; D unclear. Trimming left V 5 bases short and J 1 base short, with 8 bases between. CDR1 is MRHNA and CDR2 is SNTAGT in the germline V gene. This CDR3 region has 13 residues. The CDR3 nucleotides read TGTGCCAGCAGTCTGATGGGGAACACTGAAGCTTTCTTT. Protein sequence: CASSLMGNTEAFF.

This chain joins TRBV20-1 and TRBJ2-5; TRBD2 might be the D (5 bases). TRBJ2-1 matches the DNA end more closely, so the J call is doubtful. Germline lookup yields CDR1 DFQATT and CDR2 SNEGSKA (reference sequence). This CDR3 has 13 amino acids. DNA for the CDR3: TGCAGTGCTAGAGATAGACTGGACTATGAGCAGTTCTTC. The encoded protein is CSARDRLDYEQFF.

In this sample, this clonotype turned up many times. CDR3 protein: CASLADEGPTDTQYF. In DNA form, the CDR3 reads TGTGCCAGTCTCGCGGACGAGGGGCCGACAGATACGCAGTATTTT. The genes are TRBV2 and TRBJ2-3; D might be TRBD1 or TRBD2, each matching 5 bases. This CDR3 is 15 amino acids long. Germline V lookup: CDR1 SNHLY, CDR2 FYNNEI. V was cut by 9 bases and J by 3 bases, with 19 bases left in between. The variable domain in full, with the rest retrieved from reference TRBV2 and TRBJ2-3, is EPEVTQTPSHQVTQMGQEVILRCVPISNHLYFYWYRQILGQKVEFLVSFYNNEISEKSEIFDDQFSVERPDGSNFTLKIRSTKLEDSAMYFCASLADEGPTDTQYFGPGTRLTVL.

Notes on this clonotype: This likely traces to a read error, being one base from a far larger clone. The chain joins TRBV12-3 or TRBV12-4 to TRBJ1-5, with D tentatively TRBD1 (5 bases). This CDR3 is 14 amino acids long. V lost 7 bases, J lost 5 bases, and 15 bases lay in between. The DNA for the CDR3 is TGTGCCAGCATTCGGTCTTTGGGGGATCAGCCCCAGCATTTT. Amino acids: CASIRSLGDQPQHF.

This clonotype was detected many times. The chain uses TRBV12-3 or TRBV12-4 and TRBJ1-5; D gene unclear. The germline V and J ends were trimmed by 8 bases and 5 bases, with 13 bases remaining between them. CDR3 length: 13 amino acids. The CDR3 DNA sequence: TGTGCCAGCCGTGGTAGCCGGGATCAGCCCCAGCATTTT. Encoded protein: CASRGSRDQPQHF.

This clonotype came up many times. This sequence joins TRBV6-1 and TRBJ1-2, with a possible D match to TRBD1 (5 bases). Germline CDR1 MNHNS, CDR2 SASEGT. Trimming took 4 bases from V and 7 from J, leaving 13 bases between them. This CDR3 is 13 amino acids long. The CDR3 DNA sequence: TGTGCCAGCAGTGGAGGTGGGGGAGGTGGCTACACCTTC. Translating gives CASSGGGGGGYTF.

This clonotype occurred many times. The V and J genes are TRBV2 and TRBJ2-1; tentative D call: TRBD2 (6 bases). Germline V gene lookup returns CDR1 SNHLY and CDR2 FYNNEI. The V gene lost 5 bases and the J gene lost 12 bases, with 20 bases spanning the gap. This CDR3 contains 14 residues. The CDR3 DNA is TGTGCCAGCAGTCCTGGGACTCTTCGTTACCTGCAGTTCTTC. This codes for CASSPGTLRYLQFF. The full variable domain, with the rest looked up from reference TRBV2 and TRBJ2-1, is EPEVTQTPSHQVTQMGQEVILRCVPISNHLYFYWYRQILGQKVEFLVSFYNNEISEKSEIFDDQFSVERPDGSNFTLKIRSTKLEDSAMYFCASSPGTLRYLQFFGPGTRLTVL.

This clonotype was detected many times. V is TRBV11-2 and J is TRBJ1-6, with D possibly TRBD1 on 6 matching bases. V was clipped by 7 bases and J by 0 bases, with 16 bases between them. The V gene's germline CDR1 is SGHAT and CDR2 FQNNGV. The CDR3 runs 17 residues. The CDR3 DNA is TGTGCCAGCAACCCTATAAGGGGGAGCTCCTATAATTCACCCCTCCACTTT. Protein: CASNPIRGSSYNSPLHF.